A single sample is the source of the 27 T cell receptor beta chains below, sequenced in a study of cytomegalovirus exposure and HLA in healthy donors. Primers for the PCR totalled 60 Vbeta and 13 Jbeta. Method: immunoSEQ multiplex PCR; TCRdb's copy keeps in-frame clones and lacks some. In the table there are about 150,000 clones, roughly 77% of which are singletons. Sample: PBMCs. The receptor set was obtained from a woman between 45 and 60 years old in good health and CMV-seropositive.

The rearrangement links TRBV7-2 to TRBJ2-5; the match to TRBD2 covers 8 bases. The DNA end favors TRBJ2-7, so the J call may be wrong. This CDR3 has 15 amino acids. Germline loops: CDR1 SGHTA, CDR2 FQGNSA. The CDR3 here is CASTKYPGLGYEQYF. CDR3 coding DNA: TGTGCCAGCACCAAGTATCCGGGACTAGGCTACGAGCAGTACTTC.

V is TRBV29-1 and J is TRBJ1-2; a weak D match, TRBD1 (6 bases). Germline CDR1 reads SQVTM; CDR2 reads ANQGSEA. Trimming pared 6 bases from V and 4 bases from J, leaving 12 bases between. The length of the CDR3 is 12 residues. The CDR3 is CSVRTESYGYTF. In DNA form, the CDR3 reads TGCAGCGTGCGGACAGAGTCCTATGGCTACACCTTC.

This clone was recorded only once. This chain connects TRBV28 to TRBJ1-2; no definite D call. This CDR3 spans 15 amino acids. Germline lookup yields CDR1 MDHEN and CDR2 SYDVKM. V was cut by 7 bases and J by 6 bases, with 21 bases left in between. Here the CDR3 reads CASTGIYLLKDGYTF. The CDR3 nucleotides read TGTGCCAGCACCGGGATCTACCTTTTAAAGGATGGCTACACCTTC.

The rearrangement joins TRBV18 to TRBJ2-7; 11 bases are a match to TRBD1. Trimming removed 3 bases from V and 6 bases from J; junction bases left unmatched: 4. In germline, CDR1 is KGHSH, CDR2 LQKENI. This CDR3 region has 14 residues. The CDR3 bases are TGTGCCAGCTCACCGGACAGGGGGCGCTTCGAGCAGTACTTC. Protein product: CASSPDRGRFEQYF.

This clone came up once. The CDR3 DNA follows: TGTGCCAGTAGTATAGAGGCACAGGGGGCCGGGGAGCTGTTTTTT. As protein: CASSIEAQGAGELFF. The chain uses TRBV19 and TRBJ2-2; 8 nucleotides match TRBD1. Germline CDR1 is LNHDA and CDR2 is SQIVND (reference sequence). The CDR3 has 15 residues. V lost 0 bases to trimming and J lost 6 bases; unmatched junction nucleotides: 3.

The gene calls are TRBV5-1 and TRBJ2-7, with 9 nucleotides matching TRBD1. The J segment lost 4 bases and the V segment lost 0 bases, leaving 8 bases of the junction unmatched. The CDR3 runs to 16 residues. Looked up from germline, CDR1 is SGHRS and CDR2 is YFSETQ. CDR3 sequence reads: CASSLASGTGRYEQYF. The CDR3 DNA is TGCGCCAGCAGCTTGGCCTCCGGGACAGGGAGGTACGAGCAGTACTTC.

This clone was seen a single time. This chain uses TRBV6-1 with TRBJ1-5, with no clear D. The CDR3 runs 14 residues. Looked up from germline, CDR1 is MNHNS and CDR2 is SASEGT. The V gene lost 5 bases and the J gene lost 5 bases, with 13 bases spanning the gap. Here the CDR3 DNA reads TGTGCCAGCAGTTTAGAGGGTTGGGATCAGCCCCAGCATTTT. Protein: CASSLEGWDQPQHF.

This rearrangement joins TRBV2 to TRBJ1-5; D unresolved. V was trimmed by 3 bases and J by 7 bases, leaving 13 bases between them. CDR3 length: 14 amino acids. Germline V gene data show CDR1 as SNHLY and CDR2 as FYNNEI. CDR3 DNA sequence: TGTGCCAGCAGTGATCTGTACTCCGGGCAGCCCCAGCATTTT. It encodes CASSDLYSGQPQHF.

J is TRBJ2-1 and V is TRBV9; TRBD2 agrees at 12 bases. Germline V gene lookup returns CDR1 SGDLS and CDR2 YYNGEE. The CDR3 sequence is 15 residues long. Germline trimming cut 1 base from V and 8 bases from J; bases unmatched to any gene: 4. CDR3 DNA: TGTGCCAGCAGCGTAAGACTAGCGGGAGCTGATGAGCAGTTCTTC. It yields the protein CASSVRLAGADEQFF.

The V gene is TRBV18, the J gene TRBJ2-1, with D maybe TRBD2 (5 bases). The CDR3 spans 14 residues. With 5 bases removed from V and 2 bases from J, the gap between germline ends came to 10 bases. The germline CDR1 and CDR2 sequences are KGHSH and LQKENI. The DNA of the CDR3 is TGTGCCAGCTCAGGAGAGGGAACCTACAATGAGCAGTTCTTC. Its protein is CASSGEGTYNEQFF.

This chain connects TRBV7-2 to TRBJ2-5; 10 nucleotides agree with TRBD2. The length of the CDR3 is 14 residues. Germline CDR1 and CDR2: SGHTA and FQGNSA. Trimming cost V 5 bases and J 4 bases; bases outside gene matches: 4. For the CDR3, the DNA is TGTGCCAGCAGCCCGGGACTAGCGTTAGAGACCCAGTACTTC. It specifies CASSPGLALETQYF.

This chain joins TRBV28 and TRBJ2-7; 12 bases agree with TRBD2. V shed 5 bases and J 4 bases; nucleotides not matched to a gene: 6. The CDR3 runs to 15 residues. In germline, CDR1 is MDHEN, CDR2 SYDVKM. The CDR3 region has the DNA TGTGCCAGCAGTCTAGCGGGAGGGCTCTCGTACGAGCAGTACTTC. The encoded protein is CASSLAGGLSYEQYF.

This clone was counted a single time. The rearrangement uses TRBV6-1 and TRBJ2-5; 7 bases line up with TRBD1. The DNA end is more similar to TRBJ2-7, so the J call may be wrong. Per germline, CDR1 MNHNS and CDR2 SASEGT. The CDR3 is made up of 16 amino acids. The CDR3, as DNA: TGTGCCAGCAGTGAAGCGCTTTGGGACAGCTCCTACGAGCAGTACTTC. Translation: CASSEALWDSSYEQYF.

This clone occurred a few times. This CDR3 reads CASSFRSSGDNEQFF. CDR3 nucleotide sequence: TGTGCCAGCAGCTTTCGGTCTAGCGGTGACAATGAGCAGTTCTTC. The chain recombines TRBV7-2 with TRBJ2-1, with 7 bases aligning to TRBD2. The CDR3 is 15 residues long. Germline values: CDR1 SGHTA, CDR2 FQGNSA. Germline trimming cut 3 bases from V and 5 bases from J; bases unmatched to any gene: 7.

This chain joins TRBV9 and TRBJ2-1; 12 nucleotides agree with TRBD1. The CDR3 covers 15 residues. The junction had 4 bases not matched to a gene; V was cut back by 0 bases and J by 9 bases. In germline, CDR1 is SGDLS, CDR2 YYNGEE. CDR3 sequence (DNA): TGTGCCAGCAGCGTAGTGGGACAGGGGGCGAGTGAGCAGTTCTTC. Protein sequence: CASSVVGQGASEQFF.

This clone was observed once. V gene TRBV2 combines with J gene TRBJ2-4, with D possibly being TRBD1 (6 bases). The CDR3 sequence is 17 residues long. Germline values: CDR1 SNHLY, CDR2 FYNNEI. V lost 3 bases and J 2 bases, leaving 17 bases between the germline ends. The CDR3 reads CASSELWDIGTKNIQYF. In DNA, the CDR3 is TGTGCCAGCAGTGAGTTGTGGGACATAGGAACCAAAAACATTCAGTACTTC.

DNA for the CDR3: TGTGCCAGCAGCTTAGATCCGGCTAGAACTGAGCAGTTCTTC. As protein: CASSLDPARTEQFF. This chain joins TRBV11-2 and TRBJ2-1; the D is unclear. The V end lost 0 bases, the J end lost 9 bases, and 12 bases lay between the germline ends. Germline assignment: CDR1 SGHAT and CDR2 FQNNGV. The CDR3 contains 14 residues.

The V call is TRBV4-3, the J call TRBJ2-3, with D maybe TRBD2 (6 bases). Germline V gives CDR1 LGHNA, CDR2 YSLEER. The CDR3 length is 16 residues. The V end lost 0 bases, the J end lost 2 bases, and 12 bases lay between the germline ends. CDR3 in DNA: TGCGCCAGCAGCCAAGATAGACTAGTGAACACAGATACGCAGTATTTT. Translating it yields CASSQDRLVNTDTQYF.

J is TRBJ1-1 and V is TRBV9; no clear D. Germline CDR1 reads SGDLS; CDR2 reads YYNGEE. This CDR3 is built from 15 residues. V lost 3 bases and J 0 bases, leaving 12 bases between the germline ends. The CDR3 loop is CASSAHPTLNTEAFF. CDR3 sequence (DNA): TGTGCCAGCAGCGCCCACCCGACATTGAACACTGAAGCTTTCTTT.

This chain joins TRBV7-3 and TRBJ2-3; D is perhaps TRBD2 (6 bases). Trimming took off 4 bases at V and 2 bases at J, with 16 bases between the two ends. The CDR3 is 16 amino acids. Germline lookup yields CDR1 SGHTA and CDR2 FQGTGA. For the CDR3, the DNA is TGTGCCAGCAGCTCCCAAGGGACGGGAGTCACAGATACGCAGTATTTT. The encoded protein is CASSSQGTGVTDTQYF.

Remarks on this clone: It is likely a read error, because the conserved phenylalanine at the end of the CDR3 is missing. The chain carries TRBV5-6 and TRBJ2-4, with 8 bases matching TRBD1. With 0 bases clipped from V and 9 bases from J, the junction kept 11 bases outside the gene matches. Per the germline V gene, CDR1 is SGHDT and CDR2 is YYEEEE. This CDR3 is 16 amino acids long. This CDR3 is CASSLAGTGTRAIQYL. CDR3 sequence (DNA): TGTGCCAGCAGCTTGGCTGGGACAGGAACGCGCGCCATTCAGTACCTC.

The gene calls are TRBV7-9 and TRBJ1-1; D is uncertain. CDR1 and CDR2 (germline): SEHNR, FQNEAQ (reference sequence). Trimming removed 1 base at V and 3 bases at J, with 9 bases between. The CDR3 is 14 amino acids. The CDR3 DNA sequence: TGTGCCAGCAGCTTAGGCCACCGAGACACTGAAGCTTTCTTT. Translated: CASSLGHRDTEAFF.

As DNA, the CDR3 is TGTGCCAGCAGAAGACCGGGCGGGGAAAAACTGTTTTTT. Translating it yields CASRRPGGEKLFF. V and J are TRBV28 and TRBJ1-4; D gene ambiguous. The CDR3 has 13 residues. CDR1 and CDR2 (germline): MDHEN, SYDVKM. V was cut by 6 bases and J by 8 bases, with 13 bases left in between.

This clone was counted only a few times. The J gene is TRBJ1-1, the V gene TRBV11-3, with D perhaps TRBD1 (5 bases). The V and J ends lost 5 bases and 1 base respectively, with 8 bases between them. CDR1 SGHNT and CDR2 YENEEA come from the germline V gene. CDR3 length: 13 amino acids. The CDR3 nucleotides read TGTGCCAGCAGCCAGGGCTGGAACACTGAAGCTTTCTTT. Residues: CASSQGWNTEAFF.

V usage is TRBV14 and J usage is TRBJ2-2, with TRBD1 as a possible D gene (7 bases). The germline V gene encodes CDR1 SGHDN and CDR2 FVKESK. V was clipped by 7 bases and J by 5 bases, with 20 bases between them. The CDR3 sequence is 16 residues long. CDR3 coding DNA: TGTGCCAGCACCCCGGGTAGGTCAGGGGGGACCGGGGAGCTGTTTTTT. Encoded protein: CASTPGRSGGTGELFF.

The rearrangement links TRBV19 to TRBJ1-1, with D maybe TRBD1 (6 bases). Germline V gene sequence: CDR1 LNHDA, CDR2 SQIVND (reference sequence). Trimming removed 7 bases at V and 1 base at J, with 13 bases between. This CDR3 has 14 amino acids. CDR3 nucleotides: TGTGCCAGTACCGATTGGGGACAGAACACTGAAGCTTTCTTT. Protein: CASTDWGQNTEAFF.

The genes are TRBV28 and TRBJ2-5; weak D call: TRBD1 (7 bases). Near its end, the DNA agrees better with TRBJ2-7, so the J call may be wrong. The CDR3 is made up of 18 amino acids. Per germline, CDR1 MDHEN and CDR2 SYDVKM. DNA of the CDR3: TGTGCCAGCAGCCCGCAGGGGGGTGACGCCCGAAGCTCCTACGAGCAGTACTTC. It translates to CASSPQGGDARSSYEQYF.